Detailed here is one T cell receptor (beta chain). This receptor's antigen is unknown. No much larger clone exists at a distance of one base, and base qualities are not known. The TCR beta CDR3 regions were amplified from RNA transcripts. A first-round RT-PCR of the TCR CDR3 used the HTBI primer set with the Qiagen OneStep RT-PCR kit. Libraries were constructed in a second round of multiplex PCR, after which size selection and purification were carried out. Sequencing of the libraries was done on an Illumina HiSeq2000 using paired-end 100 bp reads. Per the original workflow: SOAPnuke was used to process the raw data, throwing out any read that contained adapters or uncalled bases, had a mean Phred below 15, or lacked an exact constant-primer or identifier match. COPE v1.2.5 was used to merge the high-quality paired reads, and each unique nucleotide sequence was defined as a clonotype. MiTCR v1.1 was used to align the clonotypes against IMGT TRBV, TRBD and TRBJ reference segments. Analysis was restricted to V-J combinations with a frequency above 0.0001, which covered roughly 99% of repertoires. The TCS score was defined as the ratio of F50 (clonal expansion) to E x V (chaos), calculated using BLOSUM62-based TCRdist between CDR3 peptides within each V-J. Welch's t-statistics and random forest reduced fewer than 550 V-J features to about 12, which were used in a naive Bayes classifier (R e1071). TCRdb trimmed the raw reads at Q25, called clones with MiXCR and kept productive beta chains. Every CDR3 protein is listed once, alongside the most common genes and DNA of its rows. For this entry, the V and J calls and clone size follow TCRdb and not the study's own pipeline. This sample comprises 700,000 or so distinct CDR3 sequences, around 13% of them detected only once. The ten largest account for under 15% of the sample.

Ophthalmopathy patients had moderately to severely active disease, Clinical Activity Score of at least 3, NOSPECS grade of at least 4, and duration under 3 months. Exclusion was applied to patients with uncontrolled infections, other autoimmune diseases, pregnancy or lactation. Diagnoses were established on the basis of clinical symptoms, serum thyroxine and TRAb, thyroid ultrasound, and orbital computed tomography. Ficoll-Paque density gradient centrifugation was used to isolate PBMCs from under 11 ml of fresh peripheral blood. Total RNA was extracted using Trizol reagent, and RNA quality was assessed on an Agilent 2100 Bioanalyzer. Based on the germline V gene (reference sequence), the CDR1 and CDR2 sequences are SEHNR and FQNEAQ. From the cysteine through the phenylalanine, the CDR3 covers 16 amino acids. Just CDR3 DNA is preserved here, 48 bases in frame from base 1. V and J are trimmed by 7 bases and 3 bases, and the gene matches miss 10 bases of the junction.

The data were obtained in a study of T cells in Graves' hyperthyroidism and ophthalmopathy (dated by TCRdb to between 2018 and 2020). Some background on the complete study: Peripheral blood samples were taken at the time of initial diagnosis, prior to any treatment. Once sampling was done, hyperthyroidism patients were given methimazole at a starting dose of 30 mg daily, whereas ophthalmopathy patients were given high-dose intravenous methylprednisolone. TCR Vbeta CDR3 sequencing of approximately 140 peripheral blood samples (approximately 44 ophthalmopathy, some 75 hyperthyroidism and 17 progressor patients) is reported in the paper. TCR V-J signatures able to tell the groups apart were searched for in a discovery cohort of 100 or so patients, of whom more than 40 had Graves' ophthalmopathy and roughly 59 had stable Graves' hyperthyroidism. An independent validation cohort of under 20 hyperthyroidism patients and approximately 15 patients who later progressed to ophthalmopathy tested prospective prediction of ophthalmopathy. In about 6 Graves' hyperthyroidism patients, the study also compared T-cell repertoires from thyroid tissue with T-cell repertoires from blood. The roughly 94 discovery patients were randomly split 7:3 into training and test sets.

Paper-wide results and their limitations: Most expanded thyroid clonotypes (frequency above 0.001) were also detected in blood, a finding suggesting that blood repertoires may reflect thyroid immune responses. Ophthalmopathy was separated from stable hyperthyroidism by a 13 V-J signature model, with around 90% sensitivity and approximately 81% specificity obtained in cross-validation and 80%/75% obtained in testing. In validation, the model predicted progression to ophthalmopathy a median of roughly 6.1 months before onset, with about 64% sensitivity and 72.22% specificity. Sample size was not statistically predetermined, and blinding of investigators to group allocation was not performed.

The sample taken for sequencing was blood. The sequence is built from TRBV7-9 and TRBJ2-7; 12 central nucleotides agree with TRBD1. This TCR was recovered from a woman between 50 and 59 years old with Graves' ophthalmopathy. In nucleotide form, the sequence is TGTGCCAGCACCACCGGGACAGGGGGCTCGCTCTACGAGCAGTACTTC. It specifies CASTTGTGGSLYEQYF.